These 30 T cell receptor beta chains were sequenced from one sample in a study of T cell repertoires in cytomegalovirus infection. Via MiXCR, TCRdb re-called the reads, giving one row per CDR3 protein. The table includes almost 500,000 distinct CDR3 sequences, 10% to 12% detected once. Sequencing was carried out using PBMCs. Receptors were obtained from a human donor in good health (CMV status not recorded). Some clones in this sample may be carry-over from other donors' samples.

This clonotype was detected ten times or more. This sequence joins TRBV20-1 and TRBJ2-1, with D possibly being TRBD2 (6 bases). Germline lookup yields CDR1 DFQATT and CDR2 SNEGSKA (reference sequence). Trimming removed 0 bases at V and 3 bases at J, with 15 bases between. The CDR3 has 16 amino acids. CDR3 sequence (DNA): TGCAGTGCTAGAGATGGGCGGAGGGAGGACTACAATGAGCAGTTCTTC. Protein sequence: CSARDGRREDYNEQFF.

This sequence joins TRBV6-5 and TRBJ2-1, with D unresolved. Looked up from germline, CDR1 is MNHEY and CDR2 is SVGAGI. The CDR3 runs 11 residues. Between the trimmed V and J ends, which lost 3 bases and 8 bases, there was a span of 5 bases. CDR3 sequence (DNA): TGTGCCAGCAGTTATTCGCATGAGCAGTTCTTC. Its protein is CASSYSHEQFF.

This rearrangement joins TRBV10-2 to TRBJ2-7, with 8 positions matching TRBD1. This CDR3 has 14 residues. Trimming cost V 5 bases and J 5 bases; bases outside gene matches: 8. CDR1 and CDR2 from the germline V gene are WSHSY and SAAADI. CDR3: CASSQTGDGHEQYF. The CDR3 DNA is TGCGCCAGCAGTCAGACAGGGGACGGACACGAGCAGTACTTC.

In this sample, this clonotype turned up many times. This sequence joins TRBV7-8 and TRBJ2-1; tentatively, D is TRBD1 (5 bases). The CDR3 has 13 amino acids. Germline assignment: CDR1 SGHVS and CDR2 FQNEAQ. Between the trimmed V and J ends, which lost 2 bases and 9 bases, there was a span of 11 bases. The DNA of the CDR3 is TGTGCCAGCAGCTTAAGGGTCGACAGTGAGCAGTTCTTC. Protein sequence: CASSLRVDSEQFF.

This clonotype was observed at least ten times. The J gene is TRBJ2-1, the V gene TRBV10-3, with D unclear. V was clipped by 6 bases and J by 0 bases, with 9 bases between them. Germline V gives CDR1 ENHRY, CDR2 SYGVKD. The CDR3 is 14 amino acids. CDR3 nucleotide sequence: TGTGCCATCAGAAGCTCGAGCTCCTACAATGAGCAGTTCTTC. It codes for CAIRSSSSYNEQFF.

This clonotype was detected a few times. The chain employs TRBV20-1 and TRBJ2-4; 8 positions match TRBD1. Germline trimming cut 6 bases from V and 7 bases from J; bases unmatched to any gene: 11. This CDR3 has 14 amino acids. CDR1 and CDR2 (germline): DFQATT, SNEGSKA (reference sequence). The CDR3 DNA sequence: TGCAGTGCCACAGGGGGACGGAGCAGGAACATTCAGTACTTC. Its translation is CSATGGRSRNIQYF.

The chain joins TRBV5-1 to TRBJ2-3; D remains unclear. The CDR3 runs to 11 residues. The germline V gene has CDR1 SGHRS and CDR2 YFSETQ. V was cut by 7 bases and J by 4 bases, with 7 bases left in between. This CDR3 is CASLSADTQYF. The CDR3 region has the DNA TGCGCCAGCCTGTCTGCAGATACGCAGTATTTT. The whole variable domain, filled in from reference TRBV5-1 and TRBJ2-3, reads KAGVTQTPRYLIKTRGQQVTLSCSPISGHRSVSWYQQTPGQGLQFLFEYFSETQRNKGNFPGRFSGRQFSNSRSEMNVSTLELGDSALYLCASLSADTQYFGPGTRLTVL.

This clonotype was found many times. The rearrangement joins TRBV12-3 or TRBV12-4 to TRBJ2-1, with D maybe TRBD2 (6 bases). The ends were cut back, 6 bases at V and 2 bases at J, with 17 bases in the middle. This CDR3 has 16 amino acids. In DNA, the CDR3 is TGTGCCAGCAGAGGAGTAAGCGGAGGGGCCTACAATGAGCAGTTCTTC. Its translation: CASRGVSGGAYNEQFF.

The genes are TRBV10-3 and TRBJ2-6, with 12 nucleotides matching TRBD2. Trimming removed 1 base from V and 0 bases from J; junction bases left unmatched: 7. CDR1 and CDR2 from the germline V gene are ENHRY and SYGVKD. CDR3 length equals 20 residues. The CDR3 coding sequence is TGTGCCATCAGTGAGTTGACTAGCGGGGGAGTTGTCTCTGGGGCCAACGTCCTGACTTTC. Translation: CAISELTSGGVVSGANVLTF.

This clonotype was recorded at least ten times. J is TRBJ2-3 and V is TRBV7-9, with TRBD2 matching 11 bases. The CDR3 is made up of 15 amino acids. The ends lost 6 bases at V and 5 bases at J; junction bases unmatched: 7. CDR1 is SEHNR and CDR2 is FQNEAQ in the germline V gene (reference sequence). Here the CDR3 DNA reads TGTGCCAGCAGGTCCGGGACTAGCGGCGGAGATACGCAGTATTTT. Encoded protein: CASRSGTSGGDTQYF.

Notes on this clonotype: An end of the junction differs from the germline gene, which may be a read error. The chain employs TRBV20-1 and TRBJ1-5, with 7 bases identical to TRBD1. Per germline, CDR1 DFQATT and CDR2 SNEGSKA (reference sequence). This CDR3 contains 15 residues. CDR3 sequence: CSAVGTAWRNQPQNF. As DNA, the CDR3 is TGCAGTGCCGTTGGGACAGCCTGGCGCAATCAGCCCCAGAATTTT.

This clonotype was seen ten or more times. This rearrangement joins TRBV7-9 to TRBJ1-1, with D possibly being TRBD1 (6 bases). Trimming left V 6 bases short and J 7 bases short, with 21 bases between. The CDR3 is made up of 15 amino acids. The germline gives CDR1 SEHNR, CDR2 FQNEAQ (reference sequence). The CDR3 nucleotides are TGTGCCAGCAGTCAACAGGGCCAACTCACGGGTGAAGCTTTCTTT. The encoded protein is CASSQQGQLTGEAFF.

This clonotype came up many times. V is TRBV7-6 and J is TRBJ2-5; D not certain. V lost 1 base, J lost 2 bases, and 17 bases lay in between. The CDR3 is made up of 17 amino acids. The V gene's germline CDR1 is SGHVS and CDR2 FNYEAQ. Written as DNA, the CDR3 is TGTGCCAGCAGCTTAGGGTTGTGGAAACAGTATCAAGAGACCCAGTACTTC. Protein product: CASSLGLWKQYQETQYF.

The chain links TRBV20-1 to TRBJ2-1; the match to TRBD2 covers 10 bases. Germline CDR1 and CDR2: DFQATT and SNEGSKA (reference sequence). This CDR3 spans 13 amino acids. J lost 3 bases, V lost 6 bases, and 2 bases had no gene match. The CDR3 region is CSAGTSDYNEQFF. The CDR3 nucleotides are TGCAGTGCGGGGACTAGCGACTACAATGAGCAGTTCTTC.

This clonotype was seen only a few times. The chain carries TRBV20-1 and TRBJ1-1; D not resolved. CDR3 length: 14 amino acids. The V gene lost 6 bases and the J gene lost 0 bases, with 14 bases spanning the gap. CDR1 is DFQATT, CDR2 SNEGSKA, per germline (reference sequence). The CDR3 nucleotides are TGCAGTGCGAAAATCGGTAATCTGAACACTGAAGCTTTCTTT. Protein sequence: CSAKIGNLNTEAFF.

The rearrangement links TRBV2 to TRBJ1-4; tentative D call: TRBD1 (5 bases). Trimming shortened V by 11 bases and J by 10 bases, and 23 bases separated the two germline ends. From germline, CDR1 is SNHLY and CDR2 FYNNEI. This CDR3 has 14 amino acids. The CDR3 DNA is TGTGCCGGCGCCAGGGACTCGTCGTTGGGAAAACTGTTTTTT. This gives the protein CAGARDSSLGKLFF.

This clonotype was detected only a few times. The gene calls are TRBV12-3 or TRBV12-4 and TRBJ2-1; D gene ambiguous. The CDR3 is made up of 13 amino acids. Trimming took off 3 bases at V and 4 bases at J, with 7 bases between the two ends. The CDR3: CASSFQDYNEQFF. The CDR3 DNA reads TGTGCCAGCAGTTTCCAGGATTACAATGAGCAGTTCTTC.

Ten or more counts support this clonotype. V is TRBV28 and J is TRBJ2-7; 8 bases are a match to TRBD1. Unmatched junction bases numbered 6, after V lost 4 bases and J lost 1 base. Germline CDR1 MDHEN, CDR2 SYDVKM. This CDR3 is 15 amino acids long. The CDR3 DNA follows: TGTGCCAGCAGTTATGGACAGGGAACGTCCTACGAGCAGTACTTC. It encodes CASSYGQGTSYEQYF.

Ten or more counts support this clonotype. Relative to the germline gene, one junction end is altered; a read error may explain this. The chain links TRBV20-1 to TRBJ2-1; D assignment may be TRBD1 or TRBD2 (5 bases each). The CDR3 runs 12 residues. CDR1 DFQATT and CDR2 SNEGSKA come from the germline V gene (reference sequence). The CDR3 nucleotides are TGCAGTGCTAGGACCCCGGGACCCAGAGGAGGCTTC. Amino acids: CSARTPGPRGGF.

The table lists this clonotype with many counts. The genes are TRBV28 and TRBJ1-1; D is uncertain. Trimming stripped 1 base from V and 0 bases from J, with 9 bases between. The germline gives CDR1 MDHEN, CDR2 SYDVKM. CDR3 length: 15 residues. The CDR3, as DNA: TGTGCCAGCAGTTTATCCGGGGATGTGAACACTGAAGCTTTCTTT. This gives the protein CASSLSGDVNTEAFF.

In this sample, this clonotype turned up many times. V is TRBV7-8 and J is TRBJ2-1, with a tentative D call TRBD1 (5 bases). CDR1 SGHVS and CDR2 FQNEAQ come from the germline V gene. The CDR3 has 14 amino acids. V dropped 5 bases and J dropped 3 bases, with 11 bases sitting between them. The CDR3: CASSRQFNYNEQFF. CDR3 nucleotides: TGTGCCAGCAGCCGACAGTTTAACTACAATGAGCAGTTCTTC. The whole variable domain, remainder taken from reference TRBV7-8 and TRBJ2-1, is GAGVSQSPRYKVAKRGQDVALRCDPISGHVSLFWYQQALGQGPEFLTYFQNEAQLDKSGLPSDRFFAERPEGSVSTLKIQRTQQEDSAVYLCASSRQFNYNEQFFGPGTRLTVL.

This clonotype was counted many times. This chain uses TRBV19 with TRBJ2-2, with 10 bases fitting TRBD2. The germline V gene encodes CDR1 LNHDA and CDR2 SQIVND (reference sequence). J was trimmed by 9 bases and V by 7 bases; bases with no gene match: 17. CDR3 length: 17 residues. CDR3 sequence (DNA): TGTGCCAGTACCCTTAAGCGGGAGGGCCGGGGCAGCAGGGAGCTGTTTTTT. This translates into CASTLKREGRGSRELFF.

This clonotype came up many times. The V gene is TRBV6-5, the J gene TRBJ1-1; 7 bases fit TRBD1. The CDR3 runs 15 residues. Germline V lookup: CDR1 MNHEY, CDR2 SVGAGI. Trimming cost V 4 bases and J 5 bases; bases outside gene matches: 10. CDR3 in amino acids: CASSLDREDGTEAFF. CDR3 in DNA: TGTGCCAGCAGTTTAGACAGGGAAGACGGGACTGAAGCTTTCTTT.

The rearrangement joins TRBV9 to TRBJ2-7; a weak D match, TRBD2 (5 bases). V lost 4 bases, J lost 0 bases, and 11 bases lay in between. CDR1 is SGDLS, CDR2 YYNGEE, per germline. CDR3 size: 14 residues. This chain's CDR3 is CASSRSALSYEQYF. In DNA form, the CDR3 reads TGTGCCAGCAGCCGTAGCGCTCTCTCCTACGAGCAGTACTTC.

This clonotype turned up a few times. The rearrangement joins TRBV13 to TRBJ2-7; 11 nucleotides match TRBD2. Losses at the gene ends were 5 bases for V and 0 bases for J; bases not matched to a gene: 3. Looked up from germline, CDR1 is PRHDT and CDR2 is FYEKMQ (reference sequence). This CDR3 is 15 amino acids long. In DNA, the CDR3 is TGTGCCAGCAGCGTTAGCGGGAGGGCCTCCTACGAGCAGTACTTC. Translating gives CASSVSGRASYEQYF.

This clonotype appeared many times. The gene calls are TRBV12-3 or TRBV12-4 and TRBJ1-2; 7 bases fit TRBD1. With 3 bases clipped from V and 5 bases from J, the junction kept 9 bases outside the gene matches. The CDR3 has 15 amino acids. The CDR3 spells CASSLGQIPGYGYTF. The CDR3 nucleotides read TGTGCCAGCAGTTTGGGACAGATTCCTGGTTATGGCTACACCTTC.

CDR3 region: CAISERDTGTYNEQFF. The CDR3 region has the DNA TGTGCCATCAGTGAGCGAGACACCGGGACCTACAATGAGCAGTTCTTC. J is TRBJ2-1 and V is TRBV10-3, with D maybe TRBD2 (5 bases). Per germline, CDR1 ENHRY and CDR2 SYGVKD. The CDR3 covers 16 residues. V was trimmed by 2 bases and J by 2 bases, leaving 13 bases between them.

This clonotype was observed at least ten times. The V call is TRBV19, the J call TRBJ1-1, with D perhaps TRBD1 (5 bases). CDR3 length: 14 residues. V was pared by 6 bases and J by 0 bases, with 11 bases between. Germline CDR1 reads LNHDA; CDR2 reads SQIVND (reference sequence). The CDR3 coding sequence is TGTGCCAGTAGACCGACAGAGATGAACACTGAAGCTTTCTTT. Its protein is CASRPTEMNTEAFF.

This clonotype was seen repeatedly, ten times or more. The chain links TRBV11-3 to TRBJ2-3; D may be TRBD2 (6 bases). Germline V gene sequence: CDR1 SGHNT, CDR2 YENEEA. Between the trimmed V and J ends, which lost 8 bases and 1 base, there was a span of 10 bases. CDR3 size: 13 residues. This CDR3 reads CASARRGTDTQYF. CDR3 sequence (DNA): TGTGCCAGCGCCAGGAGGGGCACAGATACGCAGTATTTT.

This clonotype was seen ten or more times. The CDR3 here is CASSLVSGRATDTQYF. The DNA for the CDR3 is TGTGCCAGCAGCTTAGTTAGCGGGAGGGCCACAGATACGCAGTATTTT. The chain joins TRBV7-3 to TRBJ2-3; TRBD2 agrees at 11 bases. J lost 2 bases, V lost 2 bases, and 3 bases had no gene match. Germline V gene data show CDR1 as SGHTA and CDR2 as FQGTGA. The CDR3 extends over 16 amino acids.